This T cell receptor (beta chain) was captured by sequencing in a study of cytomegalovirus exposure and HLA in healthy donors (TCRdb year 2017). Regarding the complete study: An earlier analysis of around 600 of the donors reported 250 to 350 Gb of sequence data and 100 million to 130 million unique TCR beta sequences from about 179 million T cells. Approximately 300 gigabases of sequencing data and tens of millions of unique TCR sequences were included in an early release covering roughly 700 HLA-typed donors. Of the 300 to 500 genotyped donors, 81% were placed in the genetic ancestry cluster associated with self-reported Caucasian donors. The study was designed to test whether signatures of past pathogen exposure could be identified by cataloging public T cell receptors. Using immunosequencing, the study profiled T cell repertoires from 550 to 750 subjects and related those repertoires to cytomegalovirus serostatus. In addition to the first cohort of hundreds of subjects, a separate validation cohort of about 120 different subjects was used. To predict cytomegalovirus infection status, the study combined high-throughput TCR immunosequencing, statistical association of individual TCRs with disease status, and machine learning. To study patterns of TCR occurrence, a later analysis re-analyzed previously published TCR beta repertoires from 650 to 750 donors and added high-resolution HLA genotyping. In the later analysis, no new phenotypic data were used to find candidate immune exposures; instead, reliance was placed on TCR beta sequences and their occurrence across donors. An earlier analysis of nearly 600 of the donors applied high-throughput TCR beta sequencing to assess whether each TCR beta V gene segment acted as functional or pseudogenic. Alongside the repertoire data, information on donor age, sex, ethnicity and CMV serostatus was compiled. Genome-wide SNP genotypes for about three fifths of the roughly 670 donors were used in a later genetic analysis, which treated that subset as a discovery cohort. Every discovery cohort repertoire had been produced on one sequencing platform. Class I and class II HLA loci were covered by the typing at four-digit resolution. Typing coverage differed by locus: A, B, C, DRB1 and DQB1 were typed in roughly 620-630 donors, DQA1 in 522, DPA1 in 606, and DPB1 in just under 490. Roughly five DR-DQ haplotypes were handled as single units for association and clustering, since linkage in the cohort was strong. Among about 370 genotyped donors of the cohort, an average of around 220,000 unique TCR beta nucleotide sequences was sequenced per donor, of which 15% to 20% were non-productive.

The cohort was made up of approximately 670 healthy bone marrow donors. All cohort members were sampled while nominally healthy, although unrecorded immune exposures were likely present. The donor was CMV seronegative and was included in the group of about 350 seronegative cohort members. Each donor provided a peripheral blood sample, and peripheral blood mononuclear cells were used for TCR beta sequencing. Genomic DNA was extracted from the blood cell samples with the Qiagen DNeasy Blood Extraction Kit. The germline V gene gives CDR1 as ENHRY and CDR2 as SYGVKD. The CDR3, from cysteine to phenylalanine, totals 16 residues. Just the 48-base CDR3 DNA is kept, in frame starting at base 1. V is cut by 4 bases and J by 2 bases, and the space between the germline ends is 15 bases. Receptor amplification or capture employed the immunoSEQ multiplex PCR assay. For the multiplex PCR, a mixture combining 60 forward primers for TCR Vbeta segments and 13 reverse primers for TCR Jbeta segments was used. A multiplex PCR assay on genomic DNA amplified the CDR3 region of rearranged TCR beta genes. The Illumina HiSeq System was used to sequence the amplified TCR beta libraries as 87-base-pair reads. The authors' pipeline ran thus. A later analysis counted tens of millions of unique TCR beta chains across the 670 or so repertoires, and some 11 million of these chains were shared by at least two donors. To remove PCR and sequencing errors, raw reads were error-corrected and collapsed into unique sequences using a nearest-neighbor algorithm that merged closely related sequences. To assign V, D and J gene segments, CDR3 sequences were aligned to IMGT reference sequences. Each retained sequence needed at least a six-nucleotide match to both a V gene segment and a J gene segment. Rearrangements were classified as productive when the CDR3 lacked stop codons and remained in frame with V and J, and all other rearrangements were classified as non-productive. Following IMGT convention, CDR3 was defined as the stretch from the second conserved V-encoded cysteine to the conserved J-encoded phenylalanine. Sequences without an unambiguous match to a single V gene segment were excluded from the earlier analysis of about 600 of the donors. An earlier analysis of 587 of the donors called V segments functional above 56.7% productive rearrangements and segregating when the between-donor standard deviation exceeded 5%. A statistical classification framework was built to diagnose cytomegalovirus status from the catalog of TCR beta chain sequences. In a later analysis, TCR nucleotide sequences were compared against IMGT/GENE-DB human TR gene sequences so that V and J genes could be assigned. In a later analysis, CDR3 sequences and most-parsimonious VDJ recombination scenarios were assigned using the TCRdist pipeline. In a later analysis, each TCR beta chain was defined by its CDR3 amino acid sequence together with its V-gene family, and reads without a unique V-gene family were excluded. In a later analysis, approximately 590 highly shared, low-generation-probability nucleotide sequences were removed to address suspected cross-contamination and a sequencing artifact. In a later analysis, a clonal expansion index for each public chain was calculated from normalized within-repertoire ranks of inferred template counts. A later analysis computed generation probabilities with a VDJ recombination model fitted to out-of-frame rearrangements, and checked the results against IGoR. In a later analysis, hypergeometric tests were used to score TCR-TCR, TCR-HLA and TCR-CMV co-occurrence, with a repertoire-size bias correction applied to TCR pairs. To estimate false discovery rates, a later analysis permuted the HLA or CMV assignments 20 times. A later analysis grouped co-occurring TCRs with DBSCAN, adding TCRdist sequence similarity when clustering within HLA-allele-positive subsets. For co-occurrence clustering, repertoires with fewer than 30,000 or more than 120,000 public chains were excluded, along with 5 or 6 repertoires with anomalous nucleotide sharing. TCRdb retrieved this table from immuneACCESS and kept in-frame rearrangements only. Not all clones are present; in checked studies, unresolved V genes account for under half, and no reason is known for the remainder. V and J calls and clone size are given by that table; D and trimming were obtained from the DNA. This sample's table lists around 75,000 clones. The ten top clones hold roughly 5% of the sample.

Note on this clone: The target of this receptor is not known.

Overall study outcomes, separate from this receptor: A later analysis reported that several top co-occurrence clusters appeared linked to parvovirus B19, influenza, CMV and Epstein-Barr virus. Because counts were too low, seventeen rarely observed V segments, including chromosome 9 orphons, were left out of the earlier analysis of several hundred of the donors. A further reported finding was that TCR beta sequences accurately predicted the HLA-A and HLA-B alleles for most subjects in the first cohort. Linkage disequilibrium might explain the correlated functional status among segregating V segments, but an unknown experimental factor could not be excluded. Most TCR sequences were seen in very few donors, while some public TCRs were found in many individuals. A later analysis found that most CMV-associated TCR beta chains appeared HLA-restricted, with HLA associations seemingly driven largely by CMV exposure. A later analysis associated 16,951 TCR beta sequences with specific HLA alleles at a false discovery rate of 0.05. It was suggested by the authors that the approach could potentially be generalized to other disease states and immunological phenotypes. This cohort had only TCR beta chains sequenced, and the lack of alpha or paired-chain data limited which features could be detected. In a later analysis, the rate of TCR association differed among HLA loci, with DRB1 alleles having the most associated TCRs and HLA-C alleles having the fewest. In the study, approximately 150 TCR beta chains were listed as associated with cytomegalovirus. Presence/absence analyses assumed roughly uniform sequencing depth across donors, an assumption that may not hold. Broadly in line with IMGT annotations, most TCR beta V segments showed up in productive rearrangements about 87% or about 30% of the time in an earlier analysis of under 700 of the donors. Three of the identified cytomegalovirus-associated TCR beta chains were confirmed in vitro to be specific for cytomegalovirus antigens. In a later genetic analysis, a missense DCLRE1C variant was associated with V-gene and J-gene trimming of TCR beta chains, and the association was replicated in an independent cohort. CMV serostatus was the only immune exposure information available for the cohort. A cluster of highly shared sequence variants was judged likely to represent a technical artifact of the sequencing pipeline. In a later analysis, HLA-associated TCR beta chains were found to be more clonally expanded and to have lower generation probabilities than equally common non-associated chains. Strong co-occurrence of HLA alleles, especially DR and DQ, made assigning TCR associations to individual alleles difficult. Because the 87-base-pair reads could not distinguish some IMGT-functional V segments, including TRBV6-2 and TRBV6-3, those segments were excluded. Because some donors lacked HLA typing at each locus, the association tests relied only on the typed subset. According to a later genetic analysis, donors in an Asian-associated ancestry cluster had fewer N-insertions in productive TCRs than the roughly 700-donor mean. The classifier was reported to diagnose cytomegalovirus status with high specificity and sensitivity in both the original and validation cohorts.

The sequence links TRBV10-3 to TRBJ1-3; confidence is insufficient to name the D gene. Sample: PBMCs. This receptor was obtained from a man between 40 and 49 years old in good health and CMV-seronegative. The CDR3 reads as follows: CAISAGLVSAGNTIYF. The base sequence is TGTGCCATCAGTGCAGGACTAGTCTCTGCTGGAAACACCATATATTTT.